The 28 T cell receptor beta chains below come from one sample, sequenced in a study of lymphopenia after photon versus proton radiotherapy. TCRdb's copy holds only in-frame clones and misses some; the assay was immunoSEQ multiplex PCR. The sample lists 39,000 or so clones; about 93% were seen once. The sample consisted of peripheral blood, taken from a patient treated with photon-based radiotherapy. These receptors all stem from a man aged 60-69 years with cholangiocarcinoma.

CDR3 residues: CASSPQGHSGNTIYF. CDR3 bases: TGTGCCAGCTCACCACAGGGCCACTCTGGAAACACCATATATTTT. The chain has TRBV18 and TRBJ1-3, with D hard to call. Germline values: CDR1 KGHSH, CDR2 LQKENI. The CDR3 totals 15 residues. V was clipped by 1 base and J by 0 bases, with 7 bases between them.

The V and J genes are TRBV18 and TRBJ1-5; a possible D gene is TRBD1 (5 bases). Between the trimmed V and J ends, which lost 5 bases and 2 bases, there was a span of 13 bases. This CDR3 region has 15 residues. In germline, CDR1 is KGHSH, CDR2 LQKENI. In DNA form, the CDR3 reads TGTGCCAGCTCAGAAGGGTTGGGGGGCAATCAGCCCCAGCATTTT. Protein sequence: CASSEGLGGNQPQHF.

The chain employs TRBV6-1 and TRBJ1-2, with D possibly TRBD1 on 6 matching bases. Germline lookup yields CDR1 MNHNS and CDR2 SASEGT. CDR3 length equals 12 residues. With 2 bases removed from V and 12 bases from J, the gap between germline ends came to 13 bases. The CDR3 region is CASSELFGTNTF. CDR3 coding DNA: TGTGCCAGCAGTGAATTGTTTGGGACAAACACCTTC.

Note on this clone: The limits of the CDR3 on the DNA are not certain, so only TCRdb's listed CDR3 is given. The chain has TRBV6-5 and TRBJ1-1. Germline values: CDR1 MNHEY, CDR2 SVGAGI. The CDR3 is 14 amino acids in total, end residues counted. CDR3 in amino acids: CASSSSGEGTEAFF.

There are a few counts of this clone. The chain combines TRBV5-4 with TRBJ2-5, with unresolved D. The ends were cut back, 0 bases at V and 5 bases at J, with 11 bases in the middle. This CDR3 comprises 14 residues. Germline V CDR1 and CDR2: SGHNT, YYREEE (reference sequence). CDR3 in DNA: TGTGCCAGCAGCTTGGCCGGCTCGGGCGAGACCCAGTACTTC. Amino acid sequence: CASSLAGSGETQYF.

This sequence joins TRBV4-3 and TRBJ1-1, with D possibly matching TRBD1 (5 bases). Germline CDR1 LGHNA, CDR2 YSLEER. CDR3 length: 15 residues. V was shortened by 2 bases and J by 3 bases, with 13 bases between the two germline ends. CDR3 bases: TGCGCCAGCAGCCAAAAGGACATGTTTTACACTGAAGCTTTCTTT. Amino acid sequence: CASSQKDMFYTEAFF.

V is TRBV28 and J is TRBJ1-2; 10 nucleotides match TRBD1. CDR1 is MDHEN, CDR2 SYDVKM, per germline. V lost 4 bases and J lost 8; bases outside the gene matches: 16. The length of the CDR3 is 17 residues. As DNA, the CDR3 is TGTGCCAGCAGTTCCTCCGGGACAGGGGCCCAACTCTGGGGCTACACCTTC. This gives the protein CASSSSGTGAQLWGYTF.

This chain connects TRBV19 to TRBJ1-3, with D perhaps matching TRBD1 (5 bases). Trimming took off 2 bases at V and 0 bases at J, with 8 bases between the two ends. Germline CDR1 and CDR2: LNHDA and SQIVND (reference sequence). CDR3 length: 15 residues. The CDR3 reads CASSIWGDSGNTIYF. The CDR3 DNA sequence: TGTGCCAGTAGTATATGGGGCGACTCTGGAAACACCATATATTTT.

This chain connects TRBV19 to TRBJ2-1; tentative D call: TRBD2 (6 bases). CDR3 length: 14 amino acids. The ends were cut back, 0 bases at V and 10 bases at J, with 13 bases in the middle. CDR1 is LNHDA, CDR2 SQIVND, per germline (reference sequence). The CDR3 protein is CASSIEGWRGEQFF. DNA of the CDR3: TGTGCCAGTAGTATAGAAGGATGGCGGGGCGAGCAGTTCTTC.

The count of this clone is one. This rearrangement joins TRBV5-4 to TRBJ1-3; 9 bases align to TRBD1. V lost 3 bases and J lost 3; bases outside the gene matches: 7. Germline V lookup: CDR1 SGHNT, CDR2 YYREEE (reference sequence). This CDR3 is 16 amino acids long. The CDR3 region has the DNA TGTGCCAGCAGCTCAGGACAGGGGAGAGGTGGAAACACCATATATTTT. Amino acid sequence: CASSSGQGRGGNTIYF.

The chain joins TRBV7-2 to TRBJ1-4; D gene uncertain. V shed 2 bases and J shed 1 base, with 14 bases lying between them. The V gene's germline CDR1 is SGHTA and CDR2 FQGNSA. This CDR3 contains 17 residues. The CDR3 spells CASSLTAPGLTNEKLFF. The DNA of the CDR3 is TGTGCCAGCAGCTTAACCGCTCCCGGGCTAACTAATGAAAAACTGTTTTTT. Full variable domain (outside the CDR3, taken from reference TRBV7-2 and TRBJ1-4): GAGVSQSPSNKVTEKGKDVELRCDPISGHTALYWYRQSLGQGLEFLIYFQGNSAPDKSGLPSDRFSAERTGGSVSTLTIQRTQQEDSAVYLCASSLTAPGLTNEKLFFGSGTQLSVL.

This clone was recorded only once. This chain connects TRBV2 to TRBJ2-1; D uncertain. The CDR3 runs 14 residues. Trimming pared 7 bases from V and 5 bases from J, leaving 15 bases between. Germline lookup yields CDR1 SNHLY and CDR2 FYNNEI. For the CDR3, the DNA is TGTGCCAGCACCGAAAGAGGCCAGAACAATGAGCAGTTCTTC. Translating it yields CASTERGQNNEQFF.

The chain uses TRBV7-9 and TRBJ1-4; D is uncertain. This CDR3 has 14 residues. Deletions cut 1 base from V and 5 bases from J, with 8 bases between. Germline CDR1 SEHNR, CDR2 FQNEAQ (reference sequence). CDR3 DNA sequence: TGTGCCAGCAGCTTAGTGCCGGAAAATGAAAAACTGTTTTTT. The encoded protein is CASSLVPENEKLFF. Full variable domain (missing parts from reference TRBV7-9 and TRBJ1-4): DTGVSQNPRHKITKRGQNVTFRCDPISEHNRLYWYRQTLGQGPEFLTYFQNEAQLEKSRLLSDRFSAERPKGSFSTLEIQRTEQGDSAMYLCASSLVPENEKLFFGSGTQLSVL.

The CDR3 DNA sequence: TGTGCCATCAGTGAGATCAGGGTCGCGAACACTGAAGCTTTCTTT. This translates into CAISEIRVANTEAFF. The chain recombines TRBV10-3 with TRBJ1-1; D is possibly TRBD1 (5 bases). The CDR3 extends over 15 amino acids. Deletions cut 2 bases from V and 1 base from J, with 11 bases between. Germline assignment: CDR1 ENHRY and CDR2 SYGVKD.

The V and J genes are TRBV28 and TRBJ2-2, with TRBD2 identical over 8 bases. J was trimmed by 6 bases and V by 5 bases; bases with no gene match: 8. Per the germline V gene, CDR1 is MDHEN and CDR2 is SYDVKM. The CDR3 spans 15 residues. This CDR3 reads CASSPPGLDAGELFF. CDR3 bases: TGTGCCAGCAGTCCCCCGGGACTAGATGCCGGGGAGCTGTTTTTT.

This clone was observed a single time. The chain recombines TRBV25-1 with TRBJ1-1; a weak D match, TRBD1 (5 bases). The CDR3 sequence is 16 residues long. Germline V CDR1 and CDR2: MGHDK, SYGVNS. Trimming took 1 base from V and 4 from J, leaving 16 bases between them. The CDR3 DNA reads TGTGCCAGCAGTGAATGGGGCCGGGGGTCGTCCACTGAAGCTTTCTTT. It codes for CASSEWGRGSSTEAFF.

The CDR3: CSVEDRRGLRRRGEQFF. CDR3 bases: TGCAGCGTTGAAGATCGGAGGGGCTTAAGGAGGAGGGGTGAGCAGTTCTTC. This chain links TRBV29-1 with TRBJ2-1; a weak D match, TRBD2 (6 bases). This CDR3 region has 17 residues. Deletions cut 0 bases from V and 9 bases from J, with 24 bases between. Germline lookup yields CDR1 SQVTM and CDR2 ANQGSEA.

V is TRBV28 and J is TRBJ2-1; 8 bases fit TRBD1. V lost 4 bases to trimming and J lost 5 bases; unmatched junction nucleotides: 13. The CDR3 is 17 amino acids. CDR1 is MDHEN and CDR2 is SYDVKM in the germline V gene. The CDR3 loop is CASSSPTGATTNNEQFF. The CDR3 DNA is TGTGCCAGCAGTTCCCCGACAGGGGCCACCACCAACAATGAGCAGTTCTTC. The entire variable domain, with the rest obtained from reference TRBV28 and TRBJ2-1, is as follows: DVKVTQSSRYLVKRTGEKVFLECVQDMDHENMFWYRQDPGLGLRLIYFSYDVKMKEKGDIPEGYSVSREKKERFSLILESASTNQTSMYLCASSSPTGATTNNEQFFGPGTRLTVL.

This clone turned up a few times. This chain joins TRBV6-1 and TRBJ2-7; unclear D gene. The V end lost 1 base, the J end lost 5 bases, and 9 bases lay between the germline ends. The length of the CDR3 is 13 residues. Germline assignment: CDR1 MNHNS and CDR2 SASEGT. CDR3 protein: CASSEDKEDEQYF. The CDR3 region has the DNA TGTGCCAGCAGTGAAGATAAAGAGGACGAGCAGTACTTC.

J is TRBJ1-1 and V is TRBV5-1, with 7 bases lining up with TRBD1. Germline-derived CDR1 and CDR2 are SGHRS and YFSETQ. V trimming: 3 bases; J trimming: 2 bases; junction bases outside the gene matches: 7. This CDR3 has 15 amino acids. CDR3 residues: CASSSTTGINTEAFF. CDR3 in DNA: TGCGCCAGCAGCTCAACGACAGGGATTAACACTGAAGCTTTCTTT.

V gene TRBV28 combines with J gene TRBJ2-3, with TRBD2 identical over 7 bases. Trimming removed 4 bases from V and 3 bases from J; junction bases left unmatched: 13. This CDR3 spans 17 amino acids. Germline V gene sequence: CDR1 MDHEN, CDR2 SYDVKM. CDR3 sequence (DNA): TGTGCCAGCAGTTCCGGGACTATTAAAATTCTGACAGATACGCAGTATTTT. Encoded protein: CASSSGTIKILTDTQYF.

The J gene is TRBJ1-1, the V gene TRBV4-1; the D is unclear. V was cut by 1 base and J by 1 base, with 16 bases left in between. The germline CDR1 and CDR2 sequences are MGHRA and YSYEKL. There are 17 residues in the CDR3. CDR3 DNA sequence: TGCGCCAGCAGCCAAGTCCACTTCTTAAGACGGAACACTGAAGCTTTCTTT. This encodes CASSQVHFLRRNTEAFF.

This clone occurred once. The chain joins TRBV28 to TRBJ2-7; TRBD2 matches at 11 bases. V shed 5 bases and J 3 bases; nucleotides not matched to a gene: 15. Germline CDR1 MDHEN, CDR2 SYDVKM. The CDR3 runs 18 residues. CDR3: CASSPSTSGEQSLYEQYF. The CDR3 DNA reads TGTGCCAGCAGTCCCTCGACTAGCGGGGAGCAGTCTCTCTACGAGCAGTACTTC.

A few counts support this clone. The chain carries TRBV9 and TRBJ2-3; TRBD1 is a possible D gene (6 bases). The CDR3 runs 13 residues. Trimming removed 1 base from V and 3 bases from J, with 6 bases in between. Germline V lookup: CDR1 SGDLS, CDR2 YYNGEE. Here the CDR3 DNA reads TGTGCCAGCAGCGTACAGGGGACAGATACGCAGTATTTT. It specifies CASSVQGTDTQYF. The full variable domain, with the rest looked up from reference TRBV9 and TRBJ2-3, is DSGVTQTPKHLITATGQRVTLRCSPRSGDLSVYWYQQSLDQGLQFLIQYYNGEERAKGNILERFSAQQFPDLHSELNLSSLELGDSALYFCASSVQGTDTQYFGPGTRLTVL.

The chain joins TRBV19 to TRBJ1-1, with 8 nucleotides matching TRBD1. The J segment lost 3 bases and the V segment lost 3 bases, leaving 9 bases of the junction unmatched. Germline CDR1 reads LNHDA; CDR2 reads SQIVND (reference sequence). The length of the CDR3 is 16 residues. The CDR3 sequence is CASSIGSGGWDTEAFF. The CDR3 DNA sequence: TGTGCCAGTAGTATTGGCTCAGGGGGCTGGGACACTGAAGCTTTCTTT. Full variable domain (missing parts from reference TRBV19 and TRBJ1-1): DGGITQSPKYLFRKEGQNVTLSCEQNLNHDAMYWYRQDPGQGLRLIYYSQIVNDFQKGDIAEGYSVSREKKESFPLTVTSAQKNPTAFYLCASSIGSGGWDTEAFFGQGTRLTVV.

This CDR3 is CASSFGTANEKLFF. CDR3 nucleotides: TGTGCCAGCAGCTTCGGGACGGCTAATGAAAAACTGTTTTTT. The V and J genes are TRBV9 and TRBJ1-4; possible D gene TRBD1, 5 bases. Per germline, CDR1 SGDLS and CDR2 YYNGEE. The CDR3 runs to 14 residues. Trimming shortened V by 4 bases and J by 3 bases, and 10 bases separated the two germline ends.

The chain employs TRBV6-6 and TRBJ1-5; D uncertain. Trimming shortened V by 0 bases and J by 2 bases, and 8 bases separated the two germline ends. Germline assignment: CDR1 MNHNY and CDR2 SVGAGI (reference sequence). This CDR3 is 15 amino acids long. CDR3 coding DNA: TGTGCCAGCAGTTACTCGGCAGGTGGCAATCAGCCCCAGCATTTT. Its protein product is CASSYSAGGNQPQHF.

The chain joins TRBV19 to TRBJ2-7, with 7 nucleotides matching TRBD2. There are 15 residues in the CDR3. The V gene's germline CDR1 is LNHDA and CDR2 SQIVND (reference sequence). The junction had 8 bases not matched to a gene; V was cut back by 3 bases and J by 3 bases. The CDR3 region has the DNA TGTGCCAGTAGTATTGGCGGGAGCGAGTTCTACGAGCAGTACTTC. Translated: CASSIGGSEFYEQYF.